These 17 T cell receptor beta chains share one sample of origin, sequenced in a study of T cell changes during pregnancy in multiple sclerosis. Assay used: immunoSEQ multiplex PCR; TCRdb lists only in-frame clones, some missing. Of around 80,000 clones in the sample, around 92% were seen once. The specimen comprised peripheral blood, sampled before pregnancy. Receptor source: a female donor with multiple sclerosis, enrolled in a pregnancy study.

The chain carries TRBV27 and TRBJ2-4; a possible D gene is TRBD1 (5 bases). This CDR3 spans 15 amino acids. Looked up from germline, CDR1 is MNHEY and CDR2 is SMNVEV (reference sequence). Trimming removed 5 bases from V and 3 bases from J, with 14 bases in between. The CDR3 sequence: CASSTRQSGKNIQYF. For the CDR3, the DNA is TGTGCCAGCAGTACGCGACAGTCGGGCAAAAACATTCAGTACTTC.

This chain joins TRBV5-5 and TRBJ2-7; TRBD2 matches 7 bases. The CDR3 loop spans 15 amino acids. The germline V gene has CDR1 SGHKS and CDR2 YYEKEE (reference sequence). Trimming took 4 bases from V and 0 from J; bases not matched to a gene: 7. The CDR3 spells CASSPVERGSYEQYF. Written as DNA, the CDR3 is TGTGCCAGCAGCCCGGTTGAGCGGGGCTCCTACGAGCAGTACTTC. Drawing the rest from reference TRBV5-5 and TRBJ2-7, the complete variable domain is DAGVTQSPTHLIKTRGQQVTLRCSPISGHKSVSWYQQVLGQGPQFIFQYYEKEERGRGNFPDRFSARQFPNYSSELNVNALLLGDSALYLCASSPVERGSYEQYFGPGTRLTVT.

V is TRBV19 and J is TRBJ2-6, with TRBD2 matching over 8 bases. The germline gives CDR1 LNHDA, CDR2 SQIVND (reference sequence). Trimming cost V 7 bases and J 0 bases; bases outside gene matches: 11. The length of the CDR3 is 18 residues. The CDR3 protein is CASNPPGGRDSGANVLTF. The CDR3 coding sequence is TGTGCCAGTAACCCTCCGGGAGGGCGAGACTCTGGGGCCAACGTCCTGACTTTC.

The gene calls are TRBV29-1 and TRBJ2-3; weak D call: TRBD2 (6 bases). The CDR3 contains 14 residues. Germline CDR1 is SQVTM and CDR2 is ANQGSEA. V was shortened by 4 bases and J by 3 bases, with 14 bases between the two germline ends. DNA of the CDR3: TGCAGCGTTGCCCTGGGTCTAGCGACAGATACGCAGTATTTT. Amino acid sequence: CSVALGLATDTQYF.

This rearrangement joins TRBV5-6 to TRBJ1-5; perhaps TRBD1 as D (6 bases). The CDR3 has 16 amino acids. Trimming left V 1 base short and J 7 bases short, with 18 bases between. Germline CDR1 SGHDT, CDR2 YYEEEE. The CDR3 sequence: CASSLWGQGFSQPQHF. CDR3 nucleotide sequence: TGTGCCAGCAGCTTGTGGGGCCAGGGGTTTAGCCAGCCCCAGCATTTT.

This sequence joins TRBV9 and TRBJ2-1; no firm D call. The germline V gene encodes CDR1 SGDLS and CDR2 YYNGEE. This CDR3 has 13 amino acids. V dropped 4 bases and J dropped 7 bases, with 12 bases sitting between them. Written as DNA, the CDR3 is TGTGCCAGCAGCTCTCTGAACATAAATGAGCAGTTCTTC. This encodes CASSSLNINEQFF.

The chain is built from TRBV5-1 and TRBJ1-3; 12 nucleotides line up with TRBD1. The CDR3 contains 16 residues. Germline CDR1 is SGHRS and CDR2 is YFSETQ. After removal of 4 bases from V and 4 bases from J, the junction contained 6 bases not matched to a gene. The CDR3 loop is CASSMGQGAKGNTIYF. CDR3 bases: TGCGCCAGCAGCATGGGACAGGGGGCGAAAGGAAACACCATATATTTT.

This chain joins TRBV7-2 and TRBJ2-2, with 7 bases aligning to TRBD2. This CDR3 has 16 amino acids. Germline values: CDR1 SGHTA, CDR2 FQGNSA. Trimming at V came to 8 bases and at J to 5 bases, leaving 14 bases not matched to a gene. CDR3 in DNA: TGTGCCAGCGGCCTTGAACTAGCGATGGATACCGGGGAGCTGTTTTTT. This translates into CASGLELAMDTGELFF.

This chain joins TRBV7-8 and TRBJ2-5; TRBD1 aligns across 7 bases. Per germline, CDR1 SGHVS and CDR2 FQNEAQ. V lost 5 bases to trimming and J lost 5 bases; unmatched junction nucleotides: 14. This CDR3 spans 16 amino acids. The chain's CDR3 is CASSIKRYRGLETQYF. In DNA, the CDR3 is TGTGCCAGCAGCATCAAGAGATACAGGGGCCTGGAGACCCAGTACTTC.

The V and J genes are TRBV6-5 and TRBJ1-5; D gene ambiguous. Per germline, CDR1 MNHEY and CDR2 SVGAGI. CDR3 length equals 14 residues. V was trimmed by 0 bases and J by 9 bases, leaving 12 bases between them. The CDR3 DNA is TGTGCCAGCAGTTACTCGCGGGTGGTGGGGCCCCAGCATTTT. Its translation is CASSYSRVVGPQHF.

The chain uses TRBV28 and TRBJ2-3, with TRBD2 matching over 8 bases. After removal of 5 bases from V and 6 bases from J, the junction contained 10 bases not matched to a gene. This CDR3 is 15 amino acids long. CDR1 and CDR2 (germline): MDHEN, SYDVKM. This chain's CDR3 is CASSPSGSGTDTQYF. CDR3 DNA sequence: TGTGCCAGCAGTCCTAGCGGGTCAGGGACGGATACGCAGTATTTT.

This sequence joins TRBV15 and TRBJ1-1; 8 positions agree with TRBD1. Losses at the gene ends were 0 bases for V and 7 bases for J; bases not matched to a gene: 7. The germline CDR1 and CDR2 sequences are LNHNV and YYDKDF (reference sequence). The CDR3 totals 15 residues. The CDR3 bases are TGTGCCACCAGCAGAGATAAGGCAGGGGGCCGTGAAGCTTTCTTT. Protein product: CATSRDKAGGREAFF.

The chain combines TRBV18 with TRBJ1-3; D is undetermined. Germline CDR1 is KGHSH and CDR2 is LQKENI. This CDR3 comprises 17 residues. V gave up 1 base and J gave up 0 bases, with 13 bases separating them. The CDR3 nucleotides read TGTGCCAGCTCACCACTGGCCGGTACGGGCTCTGGAAACACCATATATTTT. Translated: CASSPLAGTGSGNTIYF.

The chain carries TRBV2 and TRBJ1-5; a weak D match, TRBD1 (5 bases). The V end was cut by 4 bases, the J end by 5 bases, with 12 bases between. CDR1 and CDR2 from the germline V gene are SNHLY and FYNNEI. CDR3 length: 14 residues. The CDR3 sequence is CASSGGRAHQPQHF. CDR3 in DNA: TGTGCCAGCAGTGGGGGCAGGGCACATCAGCCCCAGCATTTT.

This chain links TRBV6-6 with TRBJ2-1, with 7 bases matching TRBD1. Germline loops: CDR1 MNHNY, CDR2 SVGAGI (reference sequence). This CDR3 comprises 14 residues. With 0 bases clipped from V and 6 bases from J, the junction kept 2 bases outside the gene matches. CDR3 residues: CASSYSAGGNEQFF. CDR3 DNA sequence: TGTGCCAGCAGTTACTCGGCAGGGGGCAATGAGCAGTTCTTC.

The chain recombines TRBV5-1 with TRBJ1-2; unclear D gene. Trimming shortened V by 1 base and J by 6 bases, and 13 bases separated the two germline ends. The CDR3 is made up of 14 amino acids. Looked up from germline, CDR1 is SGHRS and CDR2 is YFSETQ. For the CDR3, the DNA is TGCGCCAGCAGCTTGTTTCTGGGAGGCAATGGCTACACCTTC. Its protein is CASSLFLGGNGYTF.

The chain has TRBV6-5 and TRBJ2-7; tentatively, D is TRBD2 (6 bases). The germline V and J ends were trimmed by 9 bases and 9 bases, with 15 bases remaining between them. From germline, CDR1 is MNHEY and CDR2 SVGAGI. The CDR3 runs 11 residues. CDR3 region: CASAFGEVQYF. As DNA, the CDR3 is TGTGCCAGTGCTTTTGGGGAGGTGCAGTACTTC.